This TCR beta chain was recorded in a study of CD8+ T cells in alopecia areata. Extraction and reverse transcription of RNA yielded cDNA as the sequencing template. Produced via immunoSEQ multiplex PCR; TCRdb's table is partial and in-frame only. The sample contains about 76,000 clones, about 71% of which appear only once. Treatment given: oral pan-JAK inhibitor, 5-10 mg twice daily. This clone turned up a few times. Trimming removed 4 bases from V and 7 bases from J; junction bases left unmatched: 22. CDR3 length equals 19 residues. Germline V gene lookup returns CDR1 SGHDT and CDR2 YYEEEE. The TCR comes from a human donor with alopecia areata. J is TRBJ1-4 and V is TRBV5-6; 7 nucleotides line up with TRBD1. The source material was CD8+ T cells sorted from blood, sampled at week 24, from a patient treated with tofacitinib. The CDR3 here is CASSKKRKRDRQRTEKLFF. In nucleotides, the CDR3 is TGTGCCAGCAGCAAAAAAAGGAAAAGGGACAGACAAAGGACTGAAAAACTGTTTTTT. Using reference TRBV5-6 and TRBJ1-4 for the parts outside the CDR3, the full variable domain is DAGVTQSPTHLIKTRGQQVTLRCSPKSGHDTVSWYQQALGQGPQFIFQYYEEEERQRGNFPDRFSGHQFPNYSSELNVNALLLGDSALYLCASSKKRKRDRQRTEKLFFGSGTQLSVL.